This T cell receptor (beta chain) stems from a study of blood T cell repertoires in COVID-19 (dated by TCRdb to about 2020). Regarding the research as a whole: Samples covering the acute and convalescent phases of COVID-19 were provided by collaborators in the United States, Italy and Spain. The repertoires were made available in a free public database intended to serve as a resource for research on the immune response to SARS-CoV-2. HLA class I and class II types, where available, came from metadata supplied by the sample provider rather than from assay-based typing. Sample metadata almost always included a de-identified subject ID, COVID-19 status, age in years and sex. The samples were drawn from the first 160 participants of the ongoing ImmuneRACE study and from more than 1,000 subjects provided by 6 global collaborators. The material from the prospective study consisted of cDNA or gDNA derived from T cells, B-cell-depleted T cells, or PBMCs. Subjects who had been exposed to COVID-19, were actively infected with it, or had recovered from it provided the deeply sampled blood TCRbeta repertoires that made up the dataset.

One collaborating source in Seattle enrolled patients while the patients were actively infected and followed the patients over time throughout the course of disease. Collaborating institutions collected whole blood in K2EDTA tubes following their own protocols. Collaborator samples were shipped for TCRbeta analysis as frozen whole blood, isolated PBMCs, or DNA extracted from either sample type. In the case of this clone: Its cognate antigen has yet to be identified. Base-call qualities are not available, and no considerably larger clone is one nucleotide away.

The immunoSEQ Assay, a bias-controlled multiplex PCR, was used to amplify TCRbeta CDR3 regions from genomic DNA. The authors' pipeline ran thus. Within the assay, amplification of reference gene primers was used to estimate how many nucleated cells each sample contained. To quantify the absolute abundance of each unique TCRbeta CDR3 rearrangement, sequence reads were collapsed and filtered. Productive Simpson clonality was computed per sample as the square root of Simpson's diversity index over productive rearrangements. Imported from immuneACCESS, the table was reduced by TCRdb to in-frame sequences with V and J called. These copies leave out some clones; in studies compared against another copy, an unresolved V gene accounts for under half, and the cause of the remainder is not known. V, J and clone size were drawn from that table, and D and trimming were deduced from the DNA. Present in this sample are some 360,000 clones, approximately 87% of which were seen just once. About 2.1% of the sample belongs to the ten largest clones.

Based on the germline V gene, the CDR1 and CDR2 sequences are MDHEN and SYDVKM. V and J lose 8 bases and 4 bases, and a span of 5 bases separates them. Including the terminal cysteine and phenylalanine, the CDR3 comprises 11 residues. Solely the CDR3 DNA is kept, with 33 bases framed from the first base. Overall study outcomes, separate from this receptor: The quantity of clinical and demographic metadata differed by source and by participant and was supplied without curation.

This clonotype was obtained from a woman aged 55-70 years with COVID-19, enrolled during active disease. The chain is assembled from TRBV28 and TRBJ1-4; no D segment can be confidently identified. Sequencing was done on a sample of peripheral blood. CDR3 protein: CASGVNEKLFF. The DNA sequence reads TGTGCCAGCGGAGTTAATGAAAAACTGTTTTTT.